This T cell receptor (beta chain) was sequenced during a study of cytomegalovirus exposure and HLA in healthy donors. Notes on the study in general: An assumption of roughly uniform sequencing depth across donors underlay the presence/absence analyses. Among TCR beta chains of equal frequency, HLA-associated ones were more clonally expanded in a later analysis.

On this clone: Its target is not known.

The PCR used 60 Vbeta and 13 Jbeta primers. Measured with immunoSEQ multiplex PCR; TCRdb has only the in-frame clones, and not every one. The data contain fewer than 120,000 clones, approximately 83% of them singletons. Sequences were obtained from PBMCs. This clonotype was obtained from a man in his forties in good health and CMV-seronegative.

CDR3 in DNA: TGTGCCAGTAGTATTGGGGGCGGAGAGACCCAGTACTTC. As protein: CASSIGGGETQYF. V is TRBV19 and J is TRBJ2-5; a weak D match, TRBD1 (6 bases). V shed 3 bases and J shed 4 bases, with 9 bases lying between them. The germline CDR1 and CDR2 sequences are LNHDA and SQIVND (reference sequence). CDR3 length: 13 amino acids.